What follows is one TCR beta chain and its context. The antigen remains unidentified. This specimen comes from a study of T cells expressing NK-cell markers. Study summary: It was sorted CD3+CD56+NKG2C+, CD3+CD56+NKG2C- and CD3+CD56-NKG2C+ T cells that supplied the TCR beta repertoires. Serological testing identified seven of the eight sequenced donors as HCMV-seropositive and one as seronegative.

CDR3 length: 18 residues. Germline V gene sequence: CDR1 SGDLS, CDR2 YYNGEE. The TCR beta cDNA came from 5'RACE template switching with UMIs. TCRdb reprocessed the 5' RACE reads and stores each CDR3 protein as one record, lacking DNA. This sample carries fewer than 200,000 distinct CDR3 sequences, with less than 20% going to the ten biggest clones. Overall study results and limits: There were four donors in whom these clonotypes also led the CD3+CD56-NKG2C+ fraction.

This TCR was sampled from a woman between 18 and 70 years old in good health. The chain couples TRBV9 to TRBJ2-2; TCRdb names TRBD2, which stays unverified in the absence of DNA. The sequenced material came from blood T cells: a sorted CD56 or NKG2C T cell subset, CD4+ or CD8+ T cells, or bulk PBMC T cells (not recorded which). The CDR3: CASIISGIAGVRTGELFF.